This record covers a single T cell receptor (beta chain). The repertoire was sequenced with immunoSEQ multiplex PCR; TCRdb's copy has only in-frame clones and lacks some. Here the sample spans 200,000 to 300,000 clones, 82% being singletons. The data are from a study of blood T cell repertoires in COVID-19. As for the study in general: T cells, B-cell-depleted T cells, or PBMCs provided the cDNA or gDNA that served as material.

The CDR3 consists of 13 residues. Trimming removed 8 bases at V and 9 bases at J, with 14 bases between. Germline values: CDR1 MRHNA, CDR2 SNTAGT. This rearrangement joins TRBV6-4 to TRBJ1-6, with D possibly matching TRBD1 (6 bases). The TCR originated in a woman at least 80 years old with acute or convalescent COVID-19. The sample comprised peripheral blood. The CDR3 protein is CASSDSLLSPLHF. CDR3 bases: TGTGCCAGCTCGGACAGCCTGCTTTCACCCCTCCACTTT.